These T cell receptor beta chains were read from a single sample in a study of precursors of human CD4 cytotoxic T cells. TCRdb processed the reads anew with MiXCR; each CDR3 protein has one entry. The data contain under 950 distinct CDR3 sequences, approximately 15% of them singletons. The sequencing sample was made of memory CD4+ T cells from blood (PBMCs). The origin of the receptors is a human donor in good health. The CDR3 runs from the conserved cysteine through the conserved F or W. A D gene is named only where the DNA matches it firmly. Clone size is given as once, few, many, or a class for an expanded clone.

>TRBJ2-1|large|TRBV6-5|.
CASSYSRTAGEQFF
TGTGCCAGCAGTTACTCGAGAACCGCGGGTGAGCAGTTCTTC